This record covers a single T cell receptor beta chain. Its antigen is not identified. V was cut by 5 bases and J by 0 bases, with 11 bases left in between. This CDR3 contains 14 residues. Looked up from germline, CDR1 is SGHTA and CDR2 is FQGTGA. Quantitative 5'-RACE with molecular barcodes was used to make the TCR beta libraries. TCRdb analysed the 5' RACE reads with MiXCR anew, one entry per CDR3 protein. The profile covers roughly 400,000 distinct CDR3 sequences, with 20% to 25% appearing a single time and approximately 15% taken by the ten largest. The sample is drawn from a study of CD8 T cells in ankylosing spondylitis. Study-level results: Characteristic of ankylosing spondylitis blood, it appeared, was a TCR beta motif comprising about 8 highly homologous variants.

This chain links TRBV7-3 with TRBJ2-7; tentatively, D is TRBD1 (6 bases). The source of this sequence is a male donor with ankylosing spondylitis. The sample comprised blood, either unsorted or a sorted T cell fraction (not recorded which). The CDR3 coding sequence is TGTGCCAGCAGCAGCAGGGGAGACTCCTACGAGCAGTACTTC. This sequence encodes CASSSRGDSYEQYF. Complete variable domain (other parts from reference TRBV7-3 and TRBJ2-7): GAGVSQTPSNKVTEKGKYVELRCDPISGHTALYWYRQSLGQGPEFLIYFQGTGAADDSGLPNDRFFAVRPEGSVSTLKIQRTERGDSAVYLCASSSRGDSYEQYFGPGTRLTVT.